Following are 20 T cell receptor beta chains from one sample sequenced in a study of high-grade serous ovarian cancer treatment subgroups. The tumor samples were collected prior to definitive surgery or chemotherapy. Profiling relied on immunoSEQ multiplex PCR, and the TCRdb table lists in-frame clones only, not all of them. Of 6,500 to 8,000 clones in the sample, 75% to 80% were seen once. The specimen was tumor tissue. All receptors derive from a human donor with high-grade serous ovarian cancer.

The chain is built from TRBV5-1 and TRBJ2-3; the D gene is possibly TRBD2 (6 bases). Germline-derived CDR1 and CDR2 are SGHRS and YFSETQ. The V and J ends lost 4 bases and 1 base respectively, with 13 bases between them. The CDR3 loop spans 15 amino acids. CDR3: CASSRNRGGTDTQYF. For the CDR3, the DNA is TGCGCCAGCAGCCGTAACCGCGGGGGCACAGATACGCAGTATTTT.

This rearrangement joins TRBV19 to TRBJ2-1; D is undetermined. V lost 4 bases to trimming and J lost 0 bases, with 10 bases between them. CDR1 LNHDA and CDR2 SQIVND come from the germline V gene (reference sequence). The CDR3 spans 15 residues. CDR3 DNA: TGTGCCAGTAGTACAACATCGAGCTCCTACAATGAGCAGTTCTTC. Protein sequence: CASSTTSSSYNEQFF.

The chain employs TRBV7-2 and TRBJ2-5, with D tentatively TRBD1 (5 bases). Trimming shortened V by 1 base and J by 7 bases, and 10 bases separated the two germline ends. Germline lookup yields CDR1 SGHTA and CDR2 FQGNSA. This CDR3 spans 13 amino acids. The CDR3 bases are TGTGCCAGCAGCTTAGTCAGGGTAGGGACCCAGTACTTC. Its protein is CASSLVRVGTQYF.

V and J are TRBV5-6 and TRBJ2-3; 8 bases align to TRBD1. This CDR3 has 19 amino acids. The germline V gene encodes CDR1 SGHDT and CDR2 YYEEEE. The junction had 14 bases not matched to a gene; V was cut back by 0 bases and J by 2 bases. DNA of the CDR3: TGTGCCAGCAGCTTGGTCGCAGGGGGCCCCCCACTCCACACAGATACGCAGTATTTT. This translates into CASSLVAGGPPLHTDTQYF.

J is TRBJ1-1 and V is TRBV5-3; a possible D gene is TRBD1 (5 bases). TRBV5-3 is noted as an ORF with a role that remains uncertain. Trimming left V 1 base short and J 0 bases short, with 13 bases between. The CDR3 spans 16 residues. The CDR3: CARSLSLADMNTEAFF. The CDR3 region has the DNA TGTGCCAGAAGCTTGAGCCTTGCGGACATGAACACTGAAGCTTTCTTT.

This chain uses TRBV29-1 with TRBJ1-3, with 7 bases aligning to TRBD1. This CDR3 is built from 13 residues. V trimming: 7 bases; J trimming: 7 bases; junction bases outside the gene matches: 10. CDR1 and CDR2 from the germline V gene are SQVTM and ANQGSEA. The CDR3 nucleotides are TGCAGCGGGTATTACAGGGGAGAGAACACCATATATTTT. The encoded protein is CSGYYRGENTIYF.

This sequence joins TRBV5-1 and TRBJ2-7; D may be TRBD1 (5 bases). The germline CDR1 and CDR2 sequences are SGHRS and YFSETQ. Deletions cut 0 bases from V and 5 bases from J, with 9 bases between. The CDR3 contains 13 residues. The CDR3 sequence is CASSLGSGNEQYF. The DNA for the CDR3 is TGCGCCAGCAGCTTGGGCTCAGGGAACGAGCAGTACTTC. The full variable domain, in which reference TRBV5-1 and TRBJ2-7 provide the parts outside the CDR3, is KAGVTQTPRYLIKTRGQQVTLSCSPISGHRSVSWYQQTPGQGLQFLFEYFSETQRNKGNFPGRFSGRQFSNSRSEMNVSTLELGDSALYLCASSLGSGNEQYFGPGTRLTVT.

The chain couples TRBV18 to TRBJ2-7, with TRBD1 matching over 7 bases. CDR1 is KGHSH, CDR2 LQKENI, per germline. The CDR3 is made up of 17 amino acids. Trimming at V came to 4 bases and at J to 7 bases, leaving 19 bases not matched to a gene. CDR3: CASSLSSPQGVLLEQYF. CDR3 DNA: TGTGCCAGCTCACTTTCCTCCCCCCAGGGGGTTTTGCTTGAGCAGTACTTC. Variable domain in full (rest from reference TRBV18 and TRBJ2-7): NAGVMQNPRHLVRRRGQEARLRCSPMKGHSHVYWYRQLPEEGLKFMVYLQKENIIDESGMPKERFSAEFPKEGPSILRIQQVVRGDSAAYFCASSLSSPQGVLLEQYFGPGTRLTVT.

This sequence joins TRBV2 and TRBJ2-6; possibly TRBD1 or TRBD2 for D (5 bases each). This CDR3 has 17 amino acids. Trimming left V 6 bases short and J 1 base short, with 16 bases between. In germline, CDR1 is SNHLY, CDR2 FYNNEI. In nucleotides, the CDR3 is TGTGCCAGCAGCCGGGACCTTACCACTTCTGGGGCCAACGTCCTGACTTTC. It encodes CASSRDLTTSGANVLTF.

Notes on this clone: A junction end diverges from the germline sequence, so it may reflect a read error. This sequence joins TRBV18 and TRBJ2-3, with D possibly being TRBD2 (5 bases). Germline V lookup: CDR1 KGHSH, CDR2 LQKENI. The CDR3 has 13 amino acids. CDR3 DNA sequence: TGTGCCAGCTCACCCTCCGATGCGGGTCTGGCGCATTTT. Protein sequence: CASSPSDAGLAHF. Filled out from reference TRBV18 and TRBJ2-3, the complete variable domain reads NAGVMQNPRHLVRRRGQEARLRCSPMKGHSHVYWYRQLPEEGLKFMVYLQKENIIDESGMPKERFSAEFPKEGPSILRIQQVVRGDSAAYFCASSPSDAGLAHFGPGTRLTVL.

This clone was seen a single time. The chain links TRBV30 to TRBJ2-6; D ambiguous. Trimming stripped 1 base from V and 4 bases from J, with 8 bases between. Germline V gene lookup returns CDR1 GTSNPN and CDR2 SVGIG (reference sequence). This CDR3 is 14 amino acids long. The DNA of the CDR3 is TGTGCCTGGAGTGAAGGGATAGGGGCCAACGTCCTGACTTTC. It is translated as CAWSEGIGANVLTF.

This chain joins TRBV19 and TRBJ2-7; 9 nucleotides line up with TRBD2. The CDR3 extends over 15 amino acids. Germline CDR1 LNHDA, CDR2 SQIVND (reference sequence). V was clipped by 1 base and J by 2 bases; unmatched bases: 3. The CDR3 nucleotides read TGTGCCAGTAGTATAGGGGCTAGCGGGGCCTACGAGCAGTACTTC. Amino acid sequence: CASSIGASGAYEQYF.

In its sample, this clone was seen once. J is TRBJ2-3 and V is TRBV7-9, with D possibly TRBD1 on 6 matching bases. The germline V gene encodes CDR1 SEHNR and CDR2 FQNEAQ (reference sequence). V was shortened by 1 base and J by 1 base, with 9 bases between the two germline ends. The CDR3 contains 15 residues. In DNA form, the CDR3 reads TGTGCCAGCAGCTTAGGGGCAGGGGGCACAGATACGCAGTATTTT. Translated, it gives CASSLGAGGTDTQYF.

The chain combines TRBV5-4 with TRBJ1-1; 11 bases are shared with TRBD1. The CDR3 has 14 residues. V trimming: 3 bases; J trimming: 5 bases; junction bases outside the gene matches: 3. Germline CDR1 is SGHNT and CDR2 is YYREEE (reference sequence). CDR3 sequence: CASSWGQGGTEAFF. In nucleotides, the CDR3 is TGTGCCAGCAGCTGGGGACAGGGGGGTACTGAAGCTTTCTTT.

The CDR3 coding sequence is TGTGCCAGTAAATATACCCAGTACTTC. Residues: CASKYTQYF. This chain connects TRBV19 to TRBJ2-5; D unclear. This CDR3 spans 9 amino acids. V shed 7 bases and J shed 8 bases, with 5 bases lying between them. Per germline, CDR1 LNHDA and CDR2 SQIVND (reference sequence).

The chain uses TRBV5-1 and TRBJ2-1; 8 bases fit TRBD2. In germline, CDR1 is SGHRS, CDR2 YFSETQ. Trimming took 4 bases from V and 2 from J; bases not matched to a gene: 8. This CDR3 contains 16 residues. The CDR3 nucleotides read TGCGCCAGCAGCCCTCCACGGGGGGGACCCTACAATGAGCAGTTCTTC. This encodes CASSPPRGGPYNEQFF.

The chain recombines TRBV10-3 with TRBJ2-1, with D perhaps TRBD1 (6 bases). V gave up 5 bases and J gave up 3 bases, with 17 bases separating them. The CDR3 sequence is 16 residues long. Germline V gene lookup returns CDR1 ENHRY and CDR2 SYGVKD. The CDR3 DNA follows: TGTGCCATCAGTAACGATGGACAGCGACTCTACAATGAGCAGTTCTTC. Translation gives CAISNDGQRLYNEQFF.

J is TRBJ1-4 and V is TRBV19; no clear D gene. CDR3 length: 13 amino acids. The germline gives CDR1 LNHDA, CDR2 SQIVND (reference sequence). Trimming took 5 bases from V and 8 from J, leaving 12 bases between them. DNA for the CDR3: TGTGCCAGTAGTTCCACCAGGAACGAAAAACTGTTTTTT. It translates to CASSSTRNEKLFF. Using reference TRBV19 and TRBJ1-4 for the parts outside the CDR3, the full variable domain is DGGITQSPKYLFRKEGQNVTLSCEQNLNHDAMYWYRQDPGQGLRLIYYSQIVNDFQKGDIAEGYSVSREKKESFPLTVTSAQKNPTAFYLCASSSTRNEKLFFGSGTQLSVL.

The chain carries TRBV29-1 and TRBJ2-1, with D perhaps matching TRBD1 (6 bases). V was trimmed by 6 bases and J by 6 bases, leaving 15 bases between them. The V gene's germline CDR1 is SQVTM and CDR2 ANQGSEA. This CDR3 has 13 amino acids. The CDR3 DNA is TGCAGCGTGGATGGGGGCCGGACCAATGAGCAGTTCTTC. Amino acid sequence: CSVDGGRTNEQFF.

The rearrangement links TRBV6-5 to TRBJ1-5; 8 bases agree with TRBD1. Germline-derived CDR1 and CDR2 are MNHEY and SVGAGI. This CDR3 is built from 13 residues. With V trimmed by 8 bases and J by 7 bases, 7 bases remained unmatched. The CDR3 loop is CASEDRGEQPQHF. Here the CDR3 DNA reads TGTGCCAGCGAAGACAGGGGTGAGCAGCCCCAGCATTTT.